This entry describes one T cell receptor (beta chain). RNA transcripts yielded amplified TCR beta CDR3 regions. Investigators did first-round RT-PCR with HTBI primers, then second-round multiplex PCR. TCRdb recomputed calls from the multiplex PCR reads with MiXCR, one row per CDR3 protein. The sample has roughly 400,000 distinct CDR3 sequences, approximately 20% seen once. This specimen belongs to a study of Graves' ophthalmopathy and Graves' hyperthyroidism. Study-wide context: Researchers obtained peripheral blood at initial diagnosis, before any treatment had begun.

Trimming removed 3 bases from V and 10 bases from J, with 21 bases in between. Germline lookup yields CDR1 LGHNA and CDR2 YSLEER. CDR3 length: 15 amino acids. A duration under 3 months, NOSPECS ≥4, CAS ≥3 and moderate-to-severe activity characterized the donors with ophthalmopathy. Other autoimmune diseases, uncontrolled infections, pregnancy or lactation ruled patients out of participation. V gene TRBV4-3 combines with J gene TRBJ1-1; tentative D call: TRBD1 (5 bases). This receptor was identified in a young woman with Graves' ophthalmopathy. Sequences were obtained from peripheral blood. The CDR3 is CASSQGLGTPGGAFF. The CDR3 DNA follows: TGCGCCAGCAGCCAGGGCTTGGGGACCCCAGGAGGAGCTTTCTTT.